This T cell receptor beta chain was sequenced during a study of blood T cell repertoires in COVID-19. Study information: Sources were T cells, B-cell-depleted T cells, or PBMCs; the material itself was cDNA or gDNA.

Measured with immunoSEQ multiplex PCR; TCRdb has only the in-frame clones, and not every one. The data show 200,000 to 250,000 clones, 80% to 90% seen once. The CDR3 is 13 amino acids. V lost 0 bases to trimming and J lost 10 bases, with 10 bases between them. Germline CDR1 GTSNPN, CDR2 SVGIG (reference sequence). This chain links TRBV30 with TRBJ1-6; no firm D call. The clonotype was recovered from a man in his sixties with acute or convalescent COVID-19. Source material: peripheral blood. CDR3 DNA sequence: TGTGCCTGGAGTGTAGAGGTTCTATCACCCCTCCACTTT. Its translation is CAWSVEVLSPLHF.